The present T cell receptor (beta chain) was sequenced within a study of blood T cell repertoires in COVID-19. Study-level background: COVID-19 samples from acute and convalescent phases originated in the United States, Italy and Spain. T cells, B-cell-depleted T cells, or PBMCs supplied cDNA or gDNA.

The V gene end was trimmed by 10 bases and the J gene end by 5 bases; junction bases not matched to a gene: 12. This CDR3 contains 15 residues. Germline V gene lookup returns CDR1 LNHDA and CDR2 SQIVND (reference sequence). Original processing methods: Amplification from reference gene primers served as the basis for estimated nucleated cell counts. TCRdb's table, derived via immunoSEQ multiplex PCR, lists solely in-frame clones and lacks some. V, J and clone size reflect that table, while D and trimming were determined from the DNA. The sample records 77,000 or so clones, 65% to 90% being singletons.

The sample comprised peripheral blood. The chain employs TRBV19 and TRBJ2-3, with 10 bases matching TRBD2. This clonotype originated in a man aged 25 to 45 with COVID-19, enrolled during active disease. The chain's CDR3 is CATRSPSGSGDTQYF. CDR3 in DNA: TGTGCCACCAGGAGTCCTAGCGGGAGTGGAGATACGCAGTATTTT. Combining the CDR3 with reference TRBV19 and TRBJ2-3 gives the whole variable domain DGGITQSPKYLFRKEGQNVTLSCEQNLNHDAMYWYRQDPGQGLRLIYYSQIVNDFQKGDIAEGYSVSREKKESFPLTVTSAQKNPTAFYLCATRSPSGSGDTQYFGPGTRLTVL.